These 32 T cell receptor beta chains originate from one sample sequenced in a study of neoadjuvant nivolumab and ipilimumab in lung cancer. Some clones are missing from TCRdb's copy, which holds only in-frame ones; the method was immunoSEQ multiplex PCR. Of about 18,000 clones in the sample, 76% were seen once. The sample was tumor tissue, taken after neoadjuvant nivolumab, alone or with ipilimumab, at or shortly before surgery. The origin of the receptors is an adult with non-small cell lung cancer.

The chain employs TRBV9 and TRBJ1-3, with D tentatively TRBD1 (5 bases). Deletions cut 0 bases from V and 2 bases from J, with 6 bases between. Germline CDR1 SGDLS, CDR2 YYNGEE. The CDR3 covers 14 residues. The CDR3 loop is CASSVDRPGNTIYF. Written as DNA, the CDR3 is TGTGCCAGCAGCGTAGACAGGCCTGGAAACACCATATATTTT.

CDR3 DNA sequence: TGTGCCAGCAGTTTAGACAGGGATTTAGGGGAGACCCAGTACTTC. Residues: CASSLDRDLGETQYF. V and J are TRBV5-4 and TRBJ2-5; TRBD1 aligns across 7 bases. V lost 5 bases, J lost 5 bases, and 12 bases stayed unmatched. Germline CDR1 reads SGHNT; CDR2 reads YYREEE (reference sequence). CDR3 size: 15 residues.

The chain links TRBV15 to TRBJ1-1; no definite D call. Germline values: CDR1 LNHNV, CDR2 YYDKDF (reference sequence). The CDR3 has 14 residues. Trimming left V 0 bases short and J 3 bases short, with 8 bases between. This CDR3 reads CATSRERRDTEAFF. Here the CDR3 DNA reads TGTGCCACCAGCAGAGAGAGGCGGGACACTGAAGCTTTCTTT.

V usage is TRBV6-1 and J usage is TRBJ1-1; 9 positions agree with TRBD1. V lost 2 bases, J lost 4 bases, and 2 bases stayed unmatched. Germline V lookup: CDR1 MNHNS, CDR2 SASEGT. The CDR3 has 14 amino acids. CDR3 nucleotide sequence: TGTGCCAGCAGTGAATACAGGGGGCCCACTGAAGCTTTCTTT. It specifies CASSEYRGPTEAFF.

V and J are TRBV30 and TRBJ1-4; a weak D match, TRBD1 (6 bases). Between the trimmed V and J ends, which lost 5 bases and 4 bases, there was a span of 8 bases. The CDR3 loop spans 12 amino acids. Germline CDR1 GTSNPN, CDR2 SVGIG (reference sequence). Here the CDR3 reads CAWGQYNEKLFF. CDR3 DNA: TGTGCCTGGGGACAGTATAATGAAAAACTGTTTTTT.

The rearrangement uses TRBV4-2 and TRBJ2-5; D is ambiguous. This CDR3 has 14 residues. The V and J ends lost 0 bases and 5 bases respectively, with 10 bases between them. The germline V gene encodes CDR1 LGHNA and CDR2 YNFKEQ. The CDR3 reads CASSQDLGSETQYF. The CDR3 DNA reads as TGTGCCAGCAGCCAAGATCTCGGTAGCGAGACCCAGTACTTC.

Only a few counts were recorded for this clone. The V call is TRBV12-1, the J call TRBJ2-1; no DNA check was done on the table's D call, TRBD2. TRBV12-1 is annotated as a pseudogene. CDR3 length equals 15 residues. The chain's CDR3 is CASSLRLADHNEQFF. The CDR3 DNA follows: TGTGCCAGCAGCCTACGCCTAGCGGATCACAATGAGCAGTTCTTC.

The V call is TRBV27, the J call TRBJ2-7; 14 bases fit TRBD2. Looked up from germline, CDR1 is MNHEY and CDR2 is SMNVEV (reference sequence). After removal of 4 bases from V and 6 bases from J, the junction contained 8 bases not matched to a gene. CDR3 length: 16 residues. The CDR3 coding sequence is TGTGCCAGCAGTTCCGGGACTAGCGGGAGAATAGGCGAGCAGTACTTC. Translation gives CASSSGTSGRIGEQYF.

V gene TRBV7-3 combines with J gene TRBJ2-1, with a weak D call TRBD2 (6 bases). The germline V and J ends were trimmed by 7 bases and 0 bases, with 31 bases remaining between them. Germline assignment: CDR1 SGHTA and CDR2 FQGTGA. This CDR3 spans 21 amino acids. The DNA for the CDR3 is TGTGCCAGCATCACGATCGGGTTAGCGGAGCCCTATGGGAGCTCCTACAATGAGCAGTTCTTC. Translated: CASITIGLAEPYGSSYNEQFF.

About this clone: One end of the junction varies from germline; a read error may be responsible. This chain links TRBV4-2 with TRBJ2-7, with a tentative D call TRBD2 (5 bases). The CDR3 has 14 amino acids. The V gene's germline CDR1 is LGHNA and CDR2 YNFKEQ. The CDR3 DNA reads TGTGCCAGCAGCCAAGCGGCGGGCTCCCACGAGCAGTACTTC. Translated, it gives CASSQAAGSHEQYF.

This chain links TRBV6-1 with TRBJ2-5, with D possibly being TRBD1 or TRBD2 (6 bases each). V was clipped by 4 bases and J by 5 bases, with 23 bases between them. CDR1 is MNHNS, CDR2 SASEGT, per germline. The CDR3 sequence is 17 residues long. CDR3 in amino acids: CASSVADRVIPVETQYF. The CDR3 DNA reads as TGTGCCAGCAGTGTAGCGGACAGAGTGATCCCGGTGGAGACCCAGTACTTC.

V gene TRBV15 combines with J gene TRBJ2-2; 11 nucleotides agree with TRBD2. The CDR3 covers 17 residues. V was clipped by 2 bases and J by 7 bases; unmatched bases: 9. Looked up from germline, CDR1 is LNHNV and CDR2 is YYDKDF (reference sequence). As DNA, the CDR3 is TGTGCCACCAGCAGACCAATTCTAGCGGGAGGAGTCGGGGAGCTGTTTTTT. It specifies CATSRPILAGGVGELFF.

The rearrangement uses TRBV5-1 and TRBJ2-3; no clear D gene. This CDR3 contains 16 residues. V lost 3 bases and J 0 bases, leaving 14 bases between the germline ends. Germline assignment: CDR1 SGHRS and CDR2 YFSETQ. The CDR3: CASSSNKFLSTDTQYF. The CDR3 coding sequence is TGCGCCAGCAGCTCAAACAAGTTCCTCAGCACAGATACGCAGTATTTT.

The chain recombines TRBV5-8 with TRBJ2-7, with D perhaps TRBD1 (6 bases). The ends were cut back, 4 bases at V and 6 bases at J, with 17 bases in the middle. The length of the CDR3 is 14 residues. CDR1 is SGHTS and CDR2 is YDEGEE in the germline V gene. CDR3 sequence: CASSPWTDVSEQYF. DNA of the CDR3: TGTGCCAGCAGCCCCTGGACAGACGTCAGCGAGCAGTACTTC.

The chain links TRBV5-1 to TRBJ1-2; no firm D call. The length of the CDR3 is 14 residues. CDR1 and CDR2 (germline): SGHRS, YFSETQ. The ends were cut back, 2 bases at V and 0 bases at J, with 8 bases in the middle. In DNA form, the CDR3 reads TGCGCCAGCAGCTTTGACGGAGCTAACTATGGCTACACCTTC. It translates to CASSFDGANYGYTF.

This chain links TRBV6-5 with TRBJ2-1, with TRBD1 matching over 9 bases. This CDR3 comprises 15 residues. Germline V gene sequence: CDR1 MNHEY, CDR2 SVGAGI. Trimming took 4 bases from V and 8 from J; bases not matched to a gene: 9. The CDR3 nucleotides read TGTGCCAGCAGTTTCGACAGGGGGTCATTCTATGAGCAGTTCTTC. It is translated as CASSFDRGSFYEQFF.

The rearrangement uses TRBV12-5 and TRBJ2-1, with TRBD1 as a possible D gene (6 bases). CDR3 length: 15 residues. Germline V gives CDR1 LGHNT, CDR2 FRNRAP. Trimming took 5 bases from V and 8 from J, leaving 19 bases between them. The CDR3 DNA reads TGTGCTAGTGGTCTCGCACAGGGTTCCTCCTATGAGCAGTTCTTC. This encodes CASGLAQGSSYEQFF.

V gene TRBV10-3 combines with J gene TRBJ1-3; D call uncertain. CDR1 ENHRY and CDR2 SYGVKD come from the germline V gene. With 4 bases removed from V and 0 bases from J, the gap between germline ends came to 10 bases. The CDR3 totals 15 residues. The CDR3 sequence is CAISAHTNSGNTIYF. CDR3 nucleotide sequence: TGTGCCATCAGTGCCCACACGAACTCTGGAAACACCATATATTTT.

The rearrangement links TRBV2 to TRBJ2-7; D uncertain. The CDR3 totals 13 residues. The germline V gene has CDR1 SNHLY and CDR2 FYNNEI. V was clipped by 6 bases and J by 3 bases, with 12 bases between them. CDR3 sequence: CASSRFNDYEQYF. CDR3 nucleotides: TGTGCCAGCAGCCGGTTTAATGACTACGAGCAGTACTTC.

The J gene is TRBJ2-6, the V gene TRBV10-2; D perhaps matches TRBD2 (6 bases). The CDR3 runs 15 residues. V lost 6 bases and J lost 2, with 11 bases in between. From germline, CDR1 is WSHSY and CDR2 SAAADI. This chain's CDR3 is CASSPAGPGANVLTF. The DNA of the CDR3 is TGCGCCAGCAGCCCAGCGGGCCCTGGGGCCAACGTCCTGACTTTC.

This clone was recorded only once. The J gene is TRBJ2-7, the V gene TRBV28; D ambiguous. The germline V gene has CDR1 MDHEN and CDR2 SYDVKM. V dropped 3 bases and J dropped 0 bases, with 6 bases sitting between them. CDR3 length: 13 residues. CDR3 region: CASSLINSYEQYF. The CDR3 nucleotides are TGTGCCAGCAGTTTGATTAACTCCTACGAGCAGTACTTC.

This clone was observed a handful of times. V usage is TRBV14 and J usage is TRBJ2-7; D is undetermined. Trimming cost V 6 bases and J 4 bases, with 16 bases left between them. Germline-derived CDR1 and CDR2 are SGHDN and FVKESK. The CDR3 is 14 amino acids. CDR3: CASSPADHRYEQYF. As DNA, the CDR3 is TGTGCCAGCAGTCCCGCGGACCACCGTTACGAGCAGTACTTC.

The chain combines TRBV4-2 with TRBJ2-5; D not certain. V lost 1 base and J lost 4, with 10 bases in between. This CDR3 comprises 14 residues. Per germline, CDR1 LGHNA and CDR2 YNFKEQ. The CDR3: CASSQGGVAETQYF. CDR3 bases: TGTGCCAGCAGCCAAGGTGGGGTTGCAGAGACCCAGTACTTC.

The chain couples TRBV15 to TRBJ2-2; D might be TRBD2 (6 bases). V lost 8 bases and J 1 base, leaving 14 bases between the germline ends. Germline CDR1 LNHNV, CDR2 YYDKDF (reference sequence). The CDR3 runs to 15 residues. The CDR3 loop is CATGTSTENTGELFF. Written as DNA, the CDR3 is TGTGCCACCGGTACTAGCACAGAGAACACCGGGGAGCTGTTTTTT.

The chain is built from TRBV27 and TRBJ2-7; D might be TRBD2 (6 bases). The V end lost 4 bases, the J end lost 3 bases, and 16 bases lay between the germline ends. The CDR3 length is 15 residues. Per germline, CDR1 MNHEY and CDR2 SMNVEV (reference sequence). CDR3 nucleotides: TGTGCCAGCAGTTCTGAGCGGGTGACAGTCTACGAGCAGTACTTC. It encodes CASSSERVTVYEQYF.

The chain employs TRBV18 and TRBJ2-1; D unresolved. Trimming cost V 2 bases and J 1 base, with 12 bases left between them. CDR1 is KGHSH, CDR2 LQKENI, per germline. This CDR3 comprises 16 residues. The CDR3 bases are TGTGCCAGCTCACCATTAGGGCGAGGATCCTACAATGAGCAGTTCTTC. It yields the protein CASSPLGRGSYNEQFF.

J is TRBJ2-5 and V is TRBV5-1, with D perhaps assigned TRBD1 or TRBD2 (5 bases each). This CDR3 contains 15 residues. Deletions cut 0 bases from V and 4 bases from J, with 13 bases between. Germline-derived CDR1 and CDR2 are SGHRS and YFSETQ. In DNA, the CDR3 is TGCGCCAGCAGCTTGGTTCGAGGGGAGACAGAGACCCAGTACTTC. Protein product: CASSLVRGETETQYF.

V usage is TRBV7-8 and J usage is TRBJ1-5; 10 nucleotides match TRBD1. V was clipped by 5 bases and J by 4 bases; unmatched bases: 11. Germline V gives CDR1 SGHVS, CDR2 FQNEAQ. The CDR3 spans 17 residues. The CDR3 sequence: CASSAATGGFGNQPQHF. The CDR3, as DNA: TGTGCCAGCAGCGCAGCGACAGGGGGCTTTGGTAATCAGCCCCAGCATTTT.

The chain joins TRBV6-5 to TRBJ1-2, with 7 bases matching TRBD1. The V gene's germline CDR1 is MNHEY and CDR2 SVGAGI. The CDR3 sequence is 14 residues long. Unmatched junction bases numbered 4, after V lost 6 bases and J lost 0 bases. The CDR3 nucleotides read TGTGCCAGCAGGGGGGGACAGCCTAACTATGGCTACACCTTC. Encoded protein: CASRGGQPNYGYTF.

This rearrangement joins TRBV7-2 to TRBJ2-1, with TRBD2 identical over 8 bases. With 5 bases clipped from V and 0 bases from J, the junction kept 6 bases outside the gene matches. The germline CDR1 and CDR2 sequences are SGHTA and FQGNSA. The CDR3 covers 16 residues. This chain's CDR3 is CASSPQAGVSYNEQFF. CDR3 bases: TGTGCCAGCAGCCCACAAGCGGGAGTCTCCTACAATGAGCAGTTCTTC.

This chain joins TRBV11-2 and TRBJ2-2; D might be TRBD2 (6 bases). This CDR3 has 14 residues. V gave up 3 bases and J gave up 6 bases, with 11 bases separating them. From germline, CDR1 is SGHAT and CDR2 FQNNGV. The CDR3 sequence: CASSLLGSAGELFF. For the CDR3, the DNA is TGTGCCAGCAGCTTGCTCGGGAGCGCCGGGGAGCTGTTTTTT.

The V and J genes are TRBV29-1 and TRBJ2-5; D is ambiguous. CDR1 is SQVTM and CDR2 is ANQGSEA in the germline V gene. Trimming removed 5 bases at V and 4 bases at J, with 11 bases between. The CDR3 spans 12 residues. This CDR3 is CSVRARAETQYF. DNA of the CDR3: TGCAGCGTTCGGGCCCGAGCAGAGACCCAGTACTTC.